This T cell receptor (beta chain) originates from a study of Tregs in tolerant kidney transplant recipients. Whole-study findings and limits: Findings come from small patient numbers and require larger validation.

The sample holds one count of this clone. Its specificity is unknown. The same CDR3 can be traced to other DNA sequences in this sample. This CDR3 is 15 amino acids long. In germline, CDR1 is LGHNA, CDR2 YNFKEQ. Trimming cost V 1 base and J 2 bases; bases outside gene matches: 4. This table comes from immunoSEQ multiplex PCR, and its TCRdb copy is limited to in-frame clones, with some not included. The sample contains about 88,000 clones, approximately 90% of which appear only once. Input material: CD8+ T cells from blood. This receptor was taken from a human donor in good health. The V call is TRBV4-2, the J call TRBJ2-7; 8 nucleotides agree with TRBD1. CDR3 bases: TGTGCCAGCAGCCAAGTGGGGACAGGACCCTACGAGCAGTACTTC. Translation gives CASSQVGTGPYEQYF.